What follows are 31 T cell receptor beta chains derived from one specimen sequenced in a study of blood T cell repertoires in COVID-19. Profiling relied on immunoSEQ multiplex PCR, and the TCRdb table lists in-frame clones only, not all of them. The data show 60,000 or so clones, more than 75% seen once. Specimen: peripheral blood. The receptors derive from a man aged 55 to 70 with acute or convalescent COVID-19.

This chain uses TRBV7-2 with TRBJ2-1, with 8 nucleotides matching TRBD1. The CDR3 contains 14 residues. Germline loops: CDR1 SGHTA, CDR2 FQGNSA. The V and J ends lost 6 bases and 11 bases, in that order; junction bases with no gene match: 12. The CDR3 region has the DNA TGTGCCAGCAGGGGGGACAGGCCTACAATGAAGCAGTTCTTC. Translation: CASRGDRPTMKQFF.

The chain links TRBV6-6 to TRBJ2-1; 7 nucleotides agree with TRBD1. Germline loops: CDR1 MNHNY, CDR2 SVGAGI (reference sequence). The CDR3 runs 14 residues. V gave up 2 bases and J gave up 5 bases; unmatched junction bases: 3. CDR3 in amino acids: CASSYATGNNEQFF. Written as DNA, the CDR3 is TGTGCCAGCAGTTACGCGACAGGGAACAATGAGCAGTTCTTC.

V usage is TRBV7-9 and J usage is TRBJ2-7; maybe TRBD2 (5 bases). V shed 5 bases and J shed 5 bases, with 19 bases lying between them. CDR1 is SEHNR and CDR2 is FQNEAQ in the germline V gene (reference sequence). The CDR3 loop spans 15 amino acids. CDR3 DNA sequence: TGTGCCAGCAGCCCCATCGCCGGGGTCCCCAACGAGCAGTACTTC. Protein sequence: CASSPIAGVPNEQYF.

This chain links TRBV7-2 with TRBJ2-7; 10 bases are shared with TRBD1. Germline assignment: CDR1 SGHTA and CDR2 FQGNSA. The ends lost 5 bases at V and 0 bases at J; junction bases unmatched: 4. The CDR3 length is 15 residues. The CDR3, as DNA: TGTGCCAGCAGCCCAAGGACAGGGGGCTCCTACGAGCAGTACTTC. Protein: CASSPRTGGSYEQYF.

CDR3 amino acids: CASSSKTGGNSNEQFF. Written as DNA, the CDR3 is TGTGCCAGCAGCTCGAAAACAGGGGGCAATTCAAATGAGCAGTTCTTC. The chain combines TRBV11-2 with TRBJ2-1, with TRBD1 matching 9 bases. With V trimmed by 4 bases and J by 7 bases, 11 bases remained unmatched. Germline values: CDR1 SGHAT, CDR2 FQNNGV. The CDR3 length is 16 residues.

V usage is TRBV7-9 and J usage is TRBJ2-4; possibly TRBD2 for D (6 bases). Germline CDR1 is SEHNR and CDR2 is FQNEAQ (reference sequence). Trimming pared 5 bases from V and 6 bases from J, leaving 11 bases between. The CDR3 has 13 residues. Here the CDR3 DNA reads TGTGCCAGCAGCCCGAGTAGCGGAAACATTCAGTACTTC. This gives the protein CASSPSSGNIQYF.

V usage is TRBV25-1 and J usage is TRBJ1-3; D is possibly TRBD1 (6 bases). The germline V and J ends were trimmed by 6 bases and 0 bases, with 12 bases remaining between them. Germline V gene data show CDR1 as MGHDK and CDR2 as SYGVNS. CDR3 length equals 15 residues. In nucleotides, the CDR3 is TGTGCCAGCAGGACGACAGGTCCCTCTGGAAACACCATATATTTT. Its translation: CASRTTGPSGNTIYF.

This rearrangement joins TRBV5-1 to TRBJ2-1; weak D call: TRBD1 (7 bases). The CDR3 runs to 14 residues. Germline V gene lookup returns CDR1 SGHRS and CDR2 YFSETQ. V was shortened by 4 bases and J by 4 bases, with 12 bases between the two germline ends. The CDR3 loop is CASSQGDSYNEQFF. The CDR3 bases are TGCGCCAGCAGCCAGGGGGACTCTTACAATGAGCAGTTCTTC.

This clone was seen more than once but under ten times. The V call is TRBV6-2 or TRBV6-3, the J call TRBJ2-1; TRBD2 matches at 7 bases. With V trimmed by 6 bases and J by 4 bases, 12 bases remained unmatched. Looked up from germline, CDR1 is MNHEY and CDR2 is SVGEGT. The CDR3 is 16 residues long. CDR3 residues: CASSGMVGTKYNEQFF. CDR3 DNA: TGTGCCAGCAGCGGAATGGTGGGGACTAAATACAATGAGCAGTTCTTC.

The rearrangement uses TRBV11-2 and TRBJ1-2; possible D gene TRBD1, 6 bases. CDR3 length equals 14 residues. The V gene's germline CDR1 is SGHAT and CDR2 FQNNGV. V lost 0 bases and J lost 4, with 9 bases in between. CDR3 sequence reads: CASSLDRTAYGYTF. The CDR3 DNA reads as TGTGCCAGCAGCTTAGATCGGACAGCCTATGGCTACACCTTC. The full variable domain, rest sourced from reference TRBV11-2 and TRBJ1-2, is EAGVAQSPRYKIIEKRQSVAFWCNPISGHATLYWYQQILGQGPKLLIQFQNNGVVDDSQLPKDRFSAERLKGVDSTLKIQPAKLEDSAVYLCASSLDRTAYGYTFGSGTRLTVV.

The chain employs TRBV2 and TRBJ2-7, with TRBD2 identical over 12 bases. The CDR3 covers 16 residues. V trimming: 7 bases; J trimming: 9 bases; junction bases outside the gene matches: 16. CDR1 is SNHLY and CDR2 is FYNNEI in the germline V gene. The chain's CDR3 is CASTPRTSGAGLGQYF. As DNA, the CDR3 is TGTGCCAGCACCCCCCGGACTAGCGGGGCAGGATTAGGGCAGTACTTC.

In this sample, this clone turned up a few times. The V call is TRBV19, the J call TRBJ2-3; TRBD2 agrees at 10 bases. The CDR3 sequence is 17 residues long. V shed 6 bases and J 2 bases; nucleotides not matched to a gene: 11. CDR1 is LNHDA, CDR2 SQIVND, per germline (reference sequence). The CDR3 loop is CASRRTWTSGHTDTQYF. The CDR3 DNA reads TGTGCCAGTAGGCGGACCTGGACTAGCGGCCACACAGATACGCAGTATTTT.

The chain couples TRBV5-1 to TRBJ1-2; 9 positions agree with TRBD1. This CDR3 has 18 residues. The V and J ends lost 0 bases and 8 bases, in that order; junction bases with no gene match: 17. Germline-derived CDR1 and CDR2 are SGHRS and YFSETQ. DNA for the CDR3: TGCGCCAGCAGCTTGGAACCGGGACAGGGAGTTCTATGGTTAGGCTACACCTTC. This gives the protein CASSLEPGQGVLWLGYTF.

The gene calls are TRBV27 and TRBJ1-6; TRBD1 matches at 12 bases. V was clipped by 3 bases and J by 3 bases; unmatched bases: 12. The germline V gene encodes CDR1 MNHEY and CDR2 SMNVEV (reference sequence). The CDR3 covers 20 residues. Here the CDR3 DNA reads TGTGCCAGCAGTTTCCTCCGGGACAGGGGGCGGACAAACTATAATTCACCCCTCCACTTT. Encoded protein: CASSFLRDRGRTNYNSPLHF.

This clone showed up just a few times. This chain connects TRBV18 to TRBJ2-3, with D hard to call. Germline CDR1 KGHSH, CDR2 LQKENI. V was trimmed by 5 bases and J by 4 bases, leaving 7 bases between them. This CDR3 spans 12 amino acids. The CDR3 region is CASSSSSDTQYF. In DNA, the CDR3 is TGTGCCAGCTCATCTTCCTCAGATACGCAGTATTTT.

The chain links TRBV6-2 or TRBV6-3 to TRBJ2-7; 10 bases are shared with TRBD1. Looked up from germline, CDR1 is MNHEY and CDR2 is SVGEGT. This CDR3 has 15 residues. J lost 5 bases, V lost 5 bases, and 9 bases had no gene match. The CDR3 reads CASSRPTGGFDEQYF. In nucleotides, the CDR3 is TGTGCCAGCAGTCGCCCGACAGGGGGCTTCGACGAGCAGTACTTC.

The J gene is TRBJ2-3, the V gene TRBV3-1 (or the pseudogene TRBV3-2); 7 bases map to TRBD2. This CDR3 comprises 18 residues. Germline V gives CDR1 LGHDT, CDR2 YNNKEL (reference sequence). With V trimmed by 4 bases and J by 3 bases, 16 bases remained unmatched. CDR3 sequence: CASSPPRGLVIQTDTQYF. CDR3 in DNA: TGTGCCAGCAGCCCTCCTCGAGGACTAGTGATACAAACAGATACGCAGTATTTT.

There are a few counts of this clone. V is TRBV12-3 or TRBV12-4 and J is TRBJ1-5, with D hard to call. Trimming left V 5 bases short and J 7 bases short, with 9 bases between. There are 12 residues in the CDR3. The CDR3 sequence: CASSGFGQPQHF. As DNA, the CDR3 is TGTGCCAGCAGTGGGTTCGGGCAGCCCCAGCATTTT.

The chain recombines TRBV4-3 with TRBJ1-3; weak D call: TRBD1 (5 bases). Germline-derived CDR1 and CDR2 are LGHNA and YSLEER. V lost 4 bases and J 1 base, leaving 14 bases between the germline ends. CDR3 length: 16 amino acids. Here the CDR3 DNA reads TGCGCCAGCAGCCGGGGGGTAGGTGGGTCTGGAAACACCATATATTTT. This encodes CASSRGVGGSGNTIYF.

V and J are TRBV4-3 and TRBJ2-7, with D tentatively TRBD1 (5 bases). Germline V gene sequence: CDR1 LGHNA, CDR2 YSLEER. The CDR3 length is 18 residues. Trimming cost V 0 bases and J 3 bases, with 21 bases left between them. The DNA for the CDR3 is TGCGCCAGCAGCCAAGATCGTCGGGCGGCAGTGGGGCGCTACGAGCAGTACTTC. Protein product: CASSQDRRAAVGRYEQYF.

CDR3: CASSPPTGAGELFF. The CDR3 region has the DNA TGTGCCAGCTCACCACCGACAGGGGCCGGGGAGCTGTTTTTT. The chain combines TRBV18 with TRBJ2-2; 8 nucleotides align to TRBD1. The CDR3 is 14 residues long. With V trimmed by 0 bases and J by 6 bases, 0 bases remained unmatched. Germline loops: CDR1 KGHSH, CDR2 LQKENI.

This rearrangement joins TRBV18 to TRBJ2-7; D perhaps matches TRBD1 (6 bases). The CDR3 is 16 amino acids. Trimming removed 0 bases from V and 3 bases from J, with 15 bases in between. Germline V lookup: CDR1 KGHSH, CDR2 LQKENI. Here the CDR3 reads CASSPPSTGSNYEQYF. In DNA, the CDR3 is TGTGCCAGCTCACCACCGTCCACAGGGAGTAACTACGAGCAGTACTTC.

The V and J genes are TRBV7-2 and TRBJ1-2, with TRBD1 matching over 9 bases. V dropped 6 bases and J dropped 3; count of bases not matched to a gene: 8. Germline V gene data show CDR1 as SGHTA and CDR2 as FQGNSA. The CDR3 runs 15 residues. The CDR3 is CASSLGQGIDYGYTF. As DNA, the CDR3 is TGTGCCAGCAGTCTAGGACAGGGGATTGACTATGGCTACACCTTC.

V usage is TRBV9 and J usage is TRBJ1-2; maybe TRBD1 (5 bases). This CDR3 has 14 amino acids. CDR1 is SGDLS and CDR2 is YYNGEE in the germline V gene. The V and J ends lost 3 bases and 5 bases respectively, with 14 bases between them. The CDR3 loop reads CASSGTGEFYGYTF. In DNA form, the CDR3 reads TGTGCCAGCAGCGGTACAGGAGAATTTTATGGCTACACCTTC.

V usage is TRBV5-1 and J usage is TRBJ2-7; TRBD1 matches at 8 bases. CDR1 is SGHRS, CDR2 YFSETQ, per germline. The CDR3 runs to 14 residues. Trimming removed 0 bases from V and 5 bases from J; junction bases left unmatched: 4. CDR3 in DNA: TGCGCCAGCAGCTTGGGCCAGGGGGCAGACGAGCAGTACTTC. Translating it yields CASSLGQGADEQYF.

The genes are TRBV19 and TRBJ1-6; 9 positions match TRBD1. Germline V gives CDR1 LNHDA, CDR2 SQIVND (reference sequence). This CDR3 has 14 amino acids. V was clipped by 6 bases and J by 10 bases; unmatched bases: 7. CDR3 amino acids: CASSGQGTGSPLHF. The DNA of the CDR3 is TGTGCCAGTAGCGGACAGGGGACAGGCTCACCCCTCCACTTT. Using reference TRBV19 and TRBJ1-6 for the parts outside the CDR3, the full variable domain is DGGITQSPKYLFRKEGQNVTLSCEQNLNHDAMYWYRQDPGQGLRLIYYSQIVNDFQKGDIAEGYSVSREKKESFPLTVTSAQKNPTAFYLCASSGQGTGSPLHFGNGTRLTVT.

The rearrangement joins TRBV6-2 or TRBV6-3 to TRBJ2-5, with TRBD1 matching 12 bases. The CDR3 is 15 amino acids. The V gene's germline CDR1 is MNHEY and CDR2 SVGEGT. Trimming cost V 5 bases and J 7 bases; bases outside gene matches: 8. As DNA, the CDR3 is TGTGCCAGCAGTACCGGGACAGGGGGCTTGGGGACCCAGTACTTC. This encodes CASSTGTGGLGTQYF.

This chain connects TRBV28 to TRBJ1-2; D is unresolved. This CDR3 is built from 13 residues. Germline assignment: CDR1 MDHEN and CDR2 SYDVKM. V lost 6 bases and J lost 0, with 8 bases in between. The CDR3 loop is CASSDIANYGYTF. As DNA, the CDR3 is TGTGCCAGCAGCGATATAGCTAACTATGGCTACACCTTC.

The chain is built from TRBV5-1 and TRBJ2-5; 7 nucleotides agree with TRBD1. This CDR3 has 14 amino acids. V shed 3 bases and J 0 bases; nucleotides not matched to a gene: 2. Germline values: CDR1 SGHRS, CDR2 YFSETQ. The DNA for the CDR3 is TGCGCCAGCAGCTCGGGACAGTACCAAGAGACCCAGTACTTC. Translation gives CASSSGQYQETQYF. Looking up the rest from reference TRBV5-1 and TRBJ2-5 gives the full variable domain: KAGVTQTPRYLIKTRGQQVTLSCSPISGHRSVSWYQQTPGQGLQFLFEYFSETQRNKGNFPGRFSGRQFSNSRSEMNVSTLELGDSALYLCASSSGQYQETQYFGPGTRLLVL.

This sequence joins TRBV14 and TRBJ1-1; TRBD1 matches at 9 bases. CDR1 and CDR2 (germline): SGHDN, FVKESK. The V and J ends lost 7 bases and 1 base, in that order; junction bases with no gene match: 1. This CDR3 comprises 13 residues. CDR3 in amino acids: CASTGQGNTEAFF. The CDR3 coding sequence is TGTGCCAGCACGGGACAGGGGAACACTGAAGCTTTCTTT.

The gene calls are TRBV10-2 and TRBJ1-1; D gene uncertain. The V gene lost 6 bases and the J gene lost 1 base, with 6 bases spanning the gap. The CDR3 has 12 amino acids. Per germline, CDR1 WSHSY and CDR2 SAAADI. CDR3 region: CASSHQNTEAFF. The CDR3 DNA is TGCGCCAGCAGCCATCAGAACACTGAAGCTTTCTTT.